These 10 T cell receptor beta chains share one sample of origin, sequenced in a study of T cell changes during pregnancy in multiple sclerosis. The assay was immunoSEQ multiplex PCR, and TCRdb's table has in-frame clones only and misses some. The repertoire has tens of thousands of clones, around 93% of them found once; the top ten carry more than 2%. Sequenced material: peripheral blood, taken in the third trimester of pregnancy. The receptor source for this set is a female donor with multiple sclerosis, enrolled in a pregnancy study.

V and J are TRBV9 and TRBJ1-2; D perhaps matches TRBD1 (5 bases). V lost 0 bases to trimming and J lost 3 bases, with 6 bases between them. The CDR3 is made up of 13 amino acids. Per the germline V gene, CDR1 is SGDLS and CDR2 is YYNGEE. CDR3 in DNA: TGTGCCAGCAGCGTAGCGGGGGACTATGGCTACACCTTC. Protein sequence: CASSVAGDYGYTF.

The chain is built from TRBV19 and TRBJ1-2, with TRBD1 identical over 9 bases. CDR3 size: 13 residues. Germline V gene data show CDR1 as LNHDA and CDR2 as SQIVND (reference sequence). V gave up 11 bases and J gave up 2 bases; unmatched junction bases: 6. In DNA, the CDR3 is TGTGCCTGCAGGGACAGGGACAACTATGGCTACACCTTC. Its protein is CACRDRDNYGYTF.

The CDR3 coding sequence is TGTGCCATCCGCAAGGAACCCCGCGGAGCTTTCTTT. Translating gives CAIRKEPRGAFF. The chain links TRBV2 to TRBJ1-1; D unclear. The CDR3 runs to 12 residues. The germline CDR1 and CDR2 sequences are SNHLY and FYNNEI. V dropped 10 bases and J dropped 10 bases, with 19 bases sitting between them.

This chain uses TRBV20-1 with TRBJ2-7, with D tentatively TRBD1 (6 bases). This CDR3 comprises 11 residues. Germline assignment: CDR1 DFQATT and CDR2 SNEGSKA (reference sequence). Trimming cost V 6 bases and J 7 bases, with 13 bases left between them. CDR3 DNA sequence: TGCAGTGCAGTATGGCAGGGGGAGCAGTACTTC. This codes for CSAVWQGEQYF.

The J gene is TRBJ1-1, the V gene TRBV5-6; tentative D call: TRBD1 (6 bases). Germline V gives CDR1 SGHDT, CDR2 YYEEEE. This CDR3 region has 15 residues. Trimming shortened V by 6 bases and J by 1 base, and 16 bases separated the two germline ends. CDR3 residues: CASTIRGQENTEAFF. The CDR3, as DNA: TGTGCCAGCACGATCAGGGGCCAGGAGAACACTGAAGCTTTCTTT.

The chain links TRBV9 to TRBJ2-3; TRBD2 aligns across 8 bases. The CDR3 is made up of 16 amino acids. Germline V gives CDR1 SGDLS, CDR2 YYNGEE. The V and J ends lost 4 bases and 1 base, in that order; junction bases with no gene match: 8. CDR3 bases: TGTGCCAGCAGCCCGCTGGGCGGGGGGCGCACAGATACGCAGTATTTT. Amino acid sequence: CASSPLGGGRTDTQYF.

The gene calls are TRBV7-8 and TRBJ2-3; 9 bases are shared with TRBD2. The CDR3 runs 13 residues. Germline assignment: CDR1 SGHVS and CDR2 FQNEAQ. J lost 14 bases, V lost 5 bases, and 11 bases had no gene match. The CDR3 bases are TGTGCCAGCAGCCATCGACTAGCGGACCAGTTGTATTTT. It translates to CASSHRLADQLYF.

This chain uses TRBV9 with TRBJ1-6, with D tentatively TRBD1 (6 bases). From germline, CDR1 is SGDLS and CDR2 YYNGEE. V was shortened by 0 bases and J by 8 bases, with 9 bases between the two germline ends. The CDR3 totals 14 residues. CDR3 amino acids: CASSVEGEHSPLHF. Written as DNA, the CDR3 is TGTGCCAGCAGCGTAGAGGGGGAGCATTCACCCCTCCACTTT.

This chain links TRBV21-1 with TRBJ1-5; the listed D gene, TRBD1, was not tested against the DNA. TRBV21-1 is a pseudogene locus. The CDR3 spans 18 residues. CDR3 in DNA: TGTGCCAGCAGCAAAGATATGTGCAGGGCCTATAGCAATCAGCCCCAGCATTTT. Amino acids: CASSKDMCRAYSNQPQHF.

The gene calls are TRBV27 and TRBJ1-5; tentative D call: TRBD1 (6 bases). This CDR3 has 15 amino acids. With 6 bases removed from V and 1 base from J, the gap between germline ends came to 13 bases. Germline lookup yields CDR1 MNHEY and CDR2 SMNVEV (reference sequence). CDR3 in DNA: TGTGCCAGCAGCTCACAGGGCTGGAGCAATCAGCCCCAGCATTTT. It codes for CASSSQGWSNQPQHF.